This T cell receptor (beta chain) was sequenced for a study of T-cell memory formation after mild COVID-19. Regarding the study as a whole: Balance between CD4 and CD8 was seen in clones contracting day 15 to 85, and a CD4+ lean was seen in later expanders.

The CDR3 has 17 residues. Germline V gene sequence: CDR1 MGHRA, CDR2 YSYEKL. This clonotype was seen ten or more times. Its antigen is unidentified. The junction shows a germline mismatch at one end, possibly a read error. It was 5'RACE with constant-segment primers that produced the TCR alpha and TCR beta cDNA libraries, which carried sample barcodes and UMIs. From the 5' RACE reads, TCRdb called clonotypes with MiXCR, one entry per CDR3 protein. The sample has under 650,000 distinct CDR3 sequences; roughly 18% are singletons. The specimen was PBMCs or a T cell subset sorted from them (not recorded which). V is TRBV4-1 and J is TRBJ1-1; a possible D gene is TRBD1 (5 bases). This sequence originates from an adult woman who had mild COVID-19 (a few samples of this study predate the infection). Cell type and time point are not known. The CDR3 here is CASSQDWTPGPFTGAFF. The CDR3 DNA reads TGCGCCAGCAGCCAAGATTGGACACCTGGGCCGTTTACTGGAGCTTTCTTT.